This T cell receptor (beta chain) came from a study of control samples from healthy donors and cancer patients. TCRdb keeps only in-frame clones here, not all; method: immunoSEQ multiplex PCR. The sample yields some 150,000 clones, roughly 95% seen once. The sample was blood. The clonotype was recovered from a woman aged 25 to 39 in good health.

This chain's CDR3 is CASSLVGTRVLNEQFF. DNA of the CDR3: TGCGCCAGCAGCTTGGTGGGGACTAGGGTCCTCAATGAGCAGTTCTTC. J is TRBJ2-1 and V is TRBV5-1, with 8 bases aligning to TRBD2. The CDR3 has 16 amino acids. The J segment lost 6 bases and the V segment lost 0 bases, leaving 8 bases of the junction unmatched. Germline V gene lookup returns CDR1 SGHRS and CDR2 YFSETQ.